This paragraph reports one TCR beta chain. The antigen remains undetermined. Here immunoSEQ multiplex PCR was the method, and the copy in TCRdb shows in-frame clones only, minus some. The sample shows around 28,000 clones, about four fifths of them seen only once. The data are from a study of T cells in narcolepsy. Across the study: Patients with NT1 or NT2 and healthy control donors were enrolled. Study-level findings and limits: Reportedly, autoreactive clonotypes were serially detected in patients' blood but not controls'. No autoreactive T cell clone sequences appeared in some memory CD4+ repertoires. Same-patient CSF and blood CD4+ T cell clonotypes included HCRT-specific and TRIB2-specific autoreactive ones.

V was clipped by 4 bases and J by 9 bases, with 11 bases between them. The CDR3 is made up of 13 amino acids. CDR1 and CDR2 from the germline V gene are SGHDT and YYEEEE. The V gene is TRBV5-6, the J gene TRBJ1-6; D possibly corresponds to TRBD1 (5 bases). This TCR derives from a human donor with narcolepsy. Sequences were obtained from CD45RA- memory CD4+ T cells from PBMCs. CDR3 DNA sequence: TGTGCCAGCAGCCGGGACTCCGGTTCACCCCTCCACTTT. Its translation: CASSRDSGSPLHF.